This TCR beta chain was recorded in a study of blood T cell repertoires in COVID-19. CDR3 length: 16 residues. Germline V gene lookup returns CDR1 SGHTA and CDR2 FQGNSA. Between the trimmed V and J ends, which lost 2 bases and 3 bases, there was a span of 13 bases. The assay was immunoSEQ multiplex PCR, and TCRdb's table has in-frame clones only and misses some. The table records over 250,000 clones, 88% of them present only once. Source material: peripheral blood. The clonotype comes from a woman aged 65 to 85 with COVID-19, enrolled during active disease. The chain is built from TRBV7-2 and TRBJ1-4; the D is unclear. CDR3 region: CASSLKFDTPNEKLFF. For the CDR3, the DNA is TGTGCCAGCAGCTTAAAATTCGACACCCCTAATGAAAAACTGTTTTTT.